The rows below give T cell receptor beta chains drawn from one sample of a study of T cells in Graves' hyperthyroidism and ophthalmopathy. A single record per CDR3 protein comes from TCRdb applying MiXCR to the multiplex PCR reads. The sample lists a few hundred thousand distinct CDR3 sequences, around 14% seen once, with around 7.8% in the top ten. Sequencing input: blood. These TCRs come from a woman in her twenties or thirties with Graves' hyperthyroidism. CDR3s include the opening cysteine and the closing phenylalanine or tryptophan. A D gene is named only where the DNA matches it firmly. Some rows have no size entry. The others give once, few or many, or a class for an expanded clone.

d_gene: TRBD1; len: 15; j_gene: TRBJ2-1; abundance: many; v_gene: TRBV20-1; CDR3nt: TGCAGTGCTAGTAGCCGGGACAGGGTTCGGGTTGAGCAGTTCTTC; CDR3aa: CSASSRDRVRVEQFF
d_gene: TRBD2; len: 16; j_gene: TRBJ2-3; abundance: .; v_gene: TRBV9; CDR3nt: TGTGCCAGCAGCATTGGGACTAGCGACAGCACAGATACGCAGTATTTT; CDR3aa: CASSIGTSDSTDTQYF
d_gene: .; len: 14; j_gene: TRBJ2-7; abundance: few; v_gene: TRBV5-6; CDR3nt: TGTGCCAGCAGCTTGGTAAGGGTCGGATGGGAGCAGTACTTC; CDR3aa: CASSLVRVGWEQYF
d_gene: .; len: 11; j_gene: TRBJ1-2; abundance: many; v_gene: TRBV30; CDR3nt: TGTCTAATGCGGGTTAACTATGGCTACACCTTC; CDR3aa: CLMRVNYGYTF
d_gene: .; len: 14; j_gene: TRBJ2-2; abundance: .; v_gene: TRBV19; CDR3nt: TGTGCCAGTAGTATGATGGGGAACACCGGGGAGCTGTTTTTT; CDR3aa: CASSMMGNTGELFF
d_gene: .; len: 15; j_gene: TRBJ1-1; abundance: .; v_gene: TRBV24-1; CDR3nt: TGTGCCACCAGTGACCCCACAGGGTCGAACACTGAAGCTTTCTTT; CDR3aa: CATSDPTGSNTEAFF
d_gene: TRBD2; len: 14; j_gene: TRBJ2-7; abundance: many; v_gene: TRBV3-1; CDR3nt: TGTGCCAGCAGGCCTAGCGGGAGGGCCTACGAGCAGTACTTC; CDR3aa: CASRPSGRAYEQYF
d_gene: .; len: 15; j_gene: TRBJ2-5; abundance: few; v_gene: TRBV4-2; CDR3nt: TGTGCCAGCAGCCAATTCCTAGCGCCACAAGAGACCCAGTACTTC; CDR3aa: CASSQFLAPQETQYF
d_gene: TRBD2; len: 15; j_gene: TRBJ2-5; abundance: .; v_gene: TRBV19; CDR3nt: TGTGCCAGTAGTATATCGGCCGGACTAGTGGAGACCCAGTACTTC; CDR3aa: CASSISAGLVETQYF
d_gene: TRBD1; len: 13; j_gene: TRBJ2-7; abundance: many; v_gene: TRBV6-1; CDR3nt: TGTGCCACCCTCGGGACAGGGGACTACGAGCAGTACTTC; CDR3aa: CATLGTGDYEQYF
d_gene: .; len: 13; j_gene: TRBJ2-7; abundance: many; v_gene: TRBV20-1; CDR3nt: TGCAGTGCTAGAGGTCTCGTCGGCTACGAGCAGTACTTC; CDR3aa: CSARGLVGYEQYF
d_gene: .; len: 15; j_gene: TRBJ2-1; abundance: .; v_gene: TRBV2; CDR3nt: TGTGCCAGCAGTGAGATCTACCAGGAGTACAATGAGCAGTTCTTC; CDR3aa: CASSEIYQEYNEQFF
d_gene: .; len: 14; j_gene: TRBJ1-1; abundance: many; v_gene: TRBV7-9; CDR3nt: TGTACCAGCAGGCCACGAACGGTGAACACTGAAGCTTTCTTT; CDR3aa: CTSRPRTVNTEAFF
d_gene: .; len: 16; j_gene: TRBJ1-2; abundance: many; v_gene: TRBV27; CDR3nt: TGTGCCAGCAGCACCTCCCCCGCCGACAGCCCCTATGGCTACACCTTC; CDR3aa: CASSTSPADSPYGYTF
d_gene: .; len: 16; j_gene: TRBJ2-7; abundance: .; v_gene: TRBV6-5; CDR3nt: TGTGCCAGCAGTTACTCCCTTGGGGACTCTACCTACGAGCAGTACTTC; CDR3aa: CASSYSLGDSTYEQYF
d_gene: .; len: 16; j_gene: TRBJ1-1; abundance: few; v_gene: TRBV18; CDR3nt: TGTGCCAGCTCATTGCGACAGATGCCCTCGAACACTGAAGCTTTCTTT; CDR3aa: CASSLRQMPSNTEAFF
d_gene: .; len: 17; j_gene: TRBJ1-1; abundance: .; v_gene: TRBV7-9; CDR3nt: TGTGCCAGCAGCTTAGCGCTCTTCGTGGGGTCGAACACTGAAGCTTTCTTT; CDR3aa: CASSLALFVGSNTEAFF
d_gene: .; len: 18; j_gene: TRBJ1-3; abundance: .; v_gene: TRBV9; CDR3nt: TGTGCCAGCAGCGTTCCTCGGGGGGGACCAGCCTCTGGAAACACCATATATTTT; CDR3aa: CASSVPRGGPASGNTIYF
d_gene: TRBD1; len: 16; j_gene: TRBJ1-3; abundance: many; v_gene: TRBV18; CDR3nt: TGTGCCAGCTCACCCGGGACAGGACGCTCTGGAAACACCATATATTTT; CDR3aa: CASSPGTGRSGNTIYF
d_gene: TRBD1; len: 15; j_gene: TRBJ2-5; abundance: many; v_gene: TRBV12-3/TRBV12-4; CDR3nt: TGTGCCAGCAGTACGGGACAGGATTACAAAGAGACCCAGTACTTC; CDR3aa: CASSTGQDYKETQYF
d_gene: TRBD1; len: 12; j_gene: TRBJ1-2; abundance: many; v_gene: TRBV29-1; CDR3nt: TGCAGCGTGGGGACAGGACTTAATGGCTACACCTTC; CDR3aa: CSVGTGLNGYTF
d_gene: .; len: 13; j_gene: TRBJ1-2; abundance: .; v_gene: TRBV20-1; CDR3nt: TGCAGTGCGGTCGGGGGGGCTAACTATGGCTACACCTTC; CDR3aa: CSAVGGANYGYTF
d_gene: .; len: 14; j_gene: TRBJ2-1; abundance: .; v_gene: TRBV27; CDR3nt: TGTGCCAGCAGACTTGGGAGCTCCTACAATGAGCAGTTCTTC; CDR3aa: CASRLGSSYNEQFF
d_gene: .; len: 15; j_gene: TRBJ2-1; abundance: .; v_gene: TRBV29-1; CDR3nt: TGCAGCGTTGGAGGAGTAGCGAACTCCTACAATGAGCAGTTCTTC; CDR3aa: CSVGGVANSYNEQFF
d_gene: .; len: 10; j_gene: TRBJ2-7; abundance: .; v_gene: TRBV6-1; CDR3nt: TGTGCCAGCAGTGATCTGAAGCAGTACTTC; CDR3aa: CASSDLKQYF
d_gene: TRBD2; len: 17; j_gene: TRBJ2-3; abundance: few; v_gene: TRBV5-5; CDR3nt: TGTGCCAGCAGCTTGTCCGGACTAGCGGGATTGGCGGATACGCAGTATTTT; CDR3aa: CASSLSGLAGLADTQYF
d_gene: TRBD1; len: 15; j_gene: TRBJ1-2; abundance: once; v_gene: TRBV14; CDR3nt: TGTGCCAGCAGCCAAAACAGGGGGCAGTCCTATGGCTACACCTTC; CDR3aa: CASSQNRGQSYGYTF
d_gene: TRBD1; len: 16; j_gene: TRBJ2-5; abundance: few; v_gene: TRBV12-5; CDR3nt: TGTGCTAGTGGTTTGGGACAGGGGGCGCTTCTAAAGACCCAGTACTTC; CDR3aa: CASGLGQGALLKTQYF
d_gene: TRBD1; len: 13; j_gene: TRBJ1-4; abundance: .; v_gene: TRBV20-1; CDR3nt: TGCAGTGCTAAGGACAGGGTGGGTGAAAAACTGTTTTTT; CDR3aa: CSAKDRVGEKLFF
d_gene: TRBD2; len: 17; j_gene: TRBJ2-3; abundance: few; v_gene: TRBV6-2/TRBV6-3; CDR3nt: TGTGCCAGCAGTTTACAACTAGCGGGAGGGCCTGATGATACGCAGTATTTT; CDR3aa: CASSLQLAGGPDDTQYF
d_gene: TRBD2; len: 13; j_gene: TRBJ2-7; abundance: many; v_gene: TRBV10-2; CDR3nt: TGCGCCAGCAGGAGCGGGAGGTTCCACGAGCAGTACTTC; CDR3aa: CASRSGRFHEQYF
d_gene: TRBD1; len: 15; j_gene: TRBJ1-5; abundance: many; v_gene: TRBV12-3/TRBV12-4; CDR3nt: TGTGCCAGCAGTCCCCGGGACAGGGGGATTCAGCCCCAGCATTTT; CDR3aa: CASSPRDRGIQPQHF
d_gene: .; len: 13; j_gene: TRBJ1-1; abundance: .; v_gene: TRBV5-5; CDR3nt: TGTGCCAGCAGCTCTTGGACGAACACTGAAGCTTTCTTT; CDR3aa: CASSSWTNTEAFF
d_gene: .; len: 15; j_gene: TRBJ2-1; abundance: many; v_gene: TRBV29-1; CDR3nt: TGCAGCGTTGAAGATGGCCCCGAAACCTACAATGAGCAGTTCTTC; CDR3aa: CSVEDGPETYNEQFF
d_gene: .; len: 13; j_gene: TRBJ1-6; abundance: many; v_gene: TRBV7-2; CDR3nt: TGTGCCAGCAGAATTGACGGGAATTCACCCCTCCACTTT; CDR3aa: CASRIDGNSPLHF
d_gene: TRBD2; len: 15; j_gene: TRBJ2-7; abundance: many; v_gene: TRBV11-2; CDR3nt: TGTGCCAGCAGCTCGCGTCTAGCGGGAACCTACGAGCAGTACTTC; CDR3aa: CASSSRLAGTYEQYF
d_gene: TRBD1; len: 15; j_gene: TRBJ2-1; abundance: many; v_gene: TRBV5-1; CDR3nt: TGCGCCAGCAGCCCCGCGACAGGGGTGGGGAATGAGCAGTTCTTC; CDR3aa: CASSPATGVGNEQFF
d_gene: .; len: 13; j_gene: TRBJ2-7; abundance: many; v_gene: TRBV14; CDR3nt: TGTGCCAGCAGCCAGCCGGGACGGTACGAGCAGTACTTC; CDR3aa: CASSQPGRYEQYF
d_gene: .; len: 15; j_gene: TRBJ2-1; abundance: many; v_gene: TRBV27; CDR3nt: TGTGCCAGCACCATGAGGACTAATAACTTGGATGAGCAGTTCTTC; CDR3aa: CASTMRTNNLDEQFF
d_gene: TRBD1; len: 16; j_gene: TRBJ2-1; abundance: .; v_gene: TRBV7-9; CDR3nt: TGTGCCAGCAGCTCACCCGGACAGGGGCTGGTCAATGAGCAGTTCTTC; CDR3aa: CASSSPGQGLVNEQFF
d_gene: .; len: 16; j_gene: TRBJ2-1; abundance: few; v_gene: TRBV6-5; CDR3nt: TGTGCCAGCAGTTACGCCGACAGGCCCCTCTACAATGAGCAGTTCTTC; CDR3aa: CASSYADRPLYNEQFF
d_gene: .; len: 13; j_gene: TRBJ2-7; abundance: many; v_gene: TRBV5-1; CDR3nt: TGCGCCAGCAGCTTGGCCCTGACCTACGAGCAGTACTTC; CDR3aa: CASSLALTYEQYF
d_gene: .; len: 12; j_gene: TRBJ1-2; abundance: many; v_gene: TRBV30; CDR3nt: TGTGCCTGGAGTCAGATTAACTATGGCTACACCTTC; CDR3aa: CAWSQINYGYTF
d_gene: .; len: 12; j_gene: TRBJ1-2; abundance: many; v_gene: TRBV6-1; CDR3nt: TGTGCCAGCAGTGTACAGACTAGTGGCTACACCTTC; CDR3aa: CASSVQTSGYTF
d_gene: TRBD1; len: 14; j_gene: TRBJ2-2; abundance: few; v_gene: TRBV7-9; CDR3nt: TGTGCCAGCAGCCCGGGACAGGTAACCGGGGAGCTGTTTTTT; CDR3aa: CASSPGQVTGELFF
d_gene: .; len: 14; j_gene: TRBJ2-3; abundance: many; v_gene: TRBV7-9; CDR3nt: TGTGCCAGCAGCAAGGGACTCAGCACAGATACGCAGTATTTT; CDR3aa: CASSKGLSTDTQYF
d_gene: .; len: 15; j_gene: TRBJ1-2; abundance: many; v_gene: TRBV27; CDR3nt: TGTGCCAGCAGTACCAATGTGGGTCAACAGGGCGGCTACACCTTC; CDR3aa: CASSTNVGQQGGYTF
d_gene: .; len: 13; j_gene: TRBJ1-1; abundance: many; v_gene: TRBV20-1; CDR3nt: TGCAGTGCTCTGGGGGTAATGAACACTGAAGCTTTCTTT; CDR3aa: CSALGVMNTEAFF
d_gene: .; len: 17; j_gene: TRBJ2-3; abundance: many; v_gene: TRBV6-1; CDR3nt: TGTGCCAGCAGCCTCGGGACCGTTGAGGTAAACACAGATACGCAGTATTTT; CDR3aa: CASSLGTVEVNTDTQYF
d_gene: .; len: 17; j_gene: TRBJ2-7; abundance: .; v_gene: TRBV14; CDR3nt: TGTGCCAGCAGCCAGCTAGAACGGTCCTGGAGCTCCTACGAGCAGTACTTC; CDR3aa: CASSQLERSWSSYEQYF
d_gene: TRBD2; len: 13; j_gene: TRBJ2-1; abundance: many; v_gene: TRBV28; CDR3nt: TGTGCCAGCAAAAGGACTAGTGGGGATGAGCAGTTCTTC; CDR3aa: CASKRTSGDEQFF
d_gene: TRBD2; len: 16; j_gene: TRBJ2-1; abundance: few; v_gene: TRBV6-1; CDR3nt: TGTGCCAGTTTCCGACCTGGACTAGCGGGTCACAATGAGCAGTTCTTC; CDR3aa: CASFRPGLAGHNEQFF
d_gene: .; len: 14; j_gene: TRBJ2-2; abundance: many; v_gene: TRBV5-1; CDR3nt: TGCGCCAGCAGCCCTTGGTTTGGCACCGGGGAGCTGTTTTTT; CDR3aa: CASSPWFGTGELFF
d_gene: .; len: 13; j_gene: TRBJ1-2; abundance: many; v_gene: TRBV15; CDR3nt: TGTGCCACCAGCAGAGATATGCAGTATGGCTACACCTTC; CDR3aa: CATSRDMQYGYTF
d_gene: TRBD1; len: 16; j_gene: TRBJ1-2; abundance: few; v_gene: TRBV4-3; CDR3nt: TGCGCCAGCAGCCAAGAATCGGGGACAGGGGGTTTTGGCTACACCTTC; CDR3aa: CASSQESGTGGFGYTF
d_gene: .; len: 17; j_gene: TRBJ2-3; abundance: few; v_gene: TRBV29-1; CDR3nt: TGCAGCGTTGAAGATCTTATCGATGTGTTTTCCATCGATACGCAGTATTTT; CDR3aa: CSVEDLIDVFSIDTQYF
d_gene: .; len: 16; j_gene: TRBJ2-1; abundance: .; v_gene: TRBV24-1; CDR3nt: TGTGCCACCGCACGGGGTTCATCCTACTCCTACAATGAGCAGTTCTTC; CDR3aa: CATARGSSYSYNEQFF
d_gene: TRBD2; len: 14; j_gene: TRBJ2-7; abundance: few; v_gene: TRBV28; CDR3nt: TGTGCCAGCAGATATAGCGGGAGCCCCTACGAGCAGTACTTC; CDR3aa: CASRYSGSPYEQYF
d_gene: .; len: 13; j_gene: TRBJ2-7; abundance: .; v_gene: TRBV5-6; CDR3nt: TGTGCCAGCAGCTCGGAGGGAACCTACGAGCAGTACTTC; CDR3aa: CASSSEGTYEQYF